This T cell receptor (beta chain) came from a study of response to subunit inactivated influenza vaccine. Overall study results and limits: After each seasonal influenza vaccination, few new T cells are recruited, the authors suggested.

This clonotype has a count of ten or more. Its antigen is as yet unknown. A single record per CDR3 protein comes from TCRdb applying MiXCR to the RT-PCR reads. The sample lists 530,000 or so distinct CDR3 sequences; about 10% were seen once. The V and J ends lost 4 bases and 2 bases respectively, with 12 bases between them. CDR3 length: 14 residues. Germline V lookup: CDR1 SGHRS, CDR2 YFSETQ. V and J are TRBV5-1 and TRBJ1-1, with D perhaps TRBD1 (5 bases). The sequence was collected from a man between 45 and 60 years old who received an inactivated influenza vaccine. The sequencing here drew on PBMCs from blood, taken on the day of vaccination. The DNA for the CDR3 is TGCGCCAGCAGCAAAGGGGACGCCAACACTGAAGCTTTCTTT. Translated: CASSKGDANTEAFF. Full variable domain (remainder filled in from reference TRBV5-1 and TRBJ1-1): KAGVTQTPRYLIKTRGQQVTLSCSPISGHRSVSWYQQTPGQGLQFLFEYFSETQRNKGNFPGRFSGRQFSNSRSEMNVSTLELGDSALYLCASSKGDANTEAFFGQGTRLTVV.